The T cell receptor beta chain described here comes from a study of blood T cell repertoires in COVID-19. Study-wide context: Nucleic acid was either cDNA or gDNA, and it came from T cells, B-cell-depleted T cells, or PBMCs.

Repertoires were generated with immunoSEQ multiplex PCR, while TCRdb's copy carries only in-frame clones and drops some. The table lists 360,000 or so clones, 88% of them singletons, with over 1% in the top ten. This CDR3 has 15 residues. The V end lost 2 bases, the J end lost 6 bases, and 14 bases lay between the germline ends. Germline V gene lookup returns CDR1 MNHEY and CDR2 SVGAGI. The sample taken for sequencing was PBMCs or T cells enriched from blood (not recorded which). The V call is TRBV6-5, the J call TRBJ2-1; D possibly corresponds to TRBD2 (5 bases). The receptor was derived from a woman aged 25 to 45 who had been exposed to COVID-19. The CDR3 sequence is CASSYLGKGRNEQFF. The CDR3 DNA is TGTGCCAGCAGTTACCTCGGGAAGGGTCGCAATGAGCAGTTCTTC.